The 12 T cell receptor beta chains reported below all come from one sample, sequenced in a study of blood T cells in healthy people across ages. It was with a sample-barcoded 5' primer and a J-beta primer mix that a second PCR of about 6 to 12 cycles was run. TCRdb reanalysed the 5' RACE reads using MiXCR and keeps one entry per CDR3 protein. The sample records approximately 1,000,000 distinct CDR3 sequences, around two fifths being singletons. The sample taken for sequencing was blood. The receptors stem from a man between 18 and 29 years old in good health.

This rearrangement joins TRBV27 to TRBJ2-3, with 9 bases identical to TRBD2. This CDR3 is 18 amino acids long. Germline-derived CDR1 and CDR2 are MNHEY and SMNVEV (reference sequence). V trimming: 7 bases; J trimming: 0 bases; junction bases outside the gene matches: 14. CDR3 region: CASNGKRVLAGSTDTQYF. CDR3 in DNA: TGTGCCAGCAACGGGAAAAGGGTACTAGCGGGCAGCACAGATACGCAGTATTTT.

On this clonotype: The germline gene is not matched at one end of the junction; a read error may be the cause. J is TRBJ2-1 and V is TRBV20-1, with D perhaps matching TRBD1 or TRBD2 (5 bases each). The CDR3 runs 13 residues. CDR1 is DFQATT and CDR2 is SNEGSKA in the germline V gene (reference sequence). The CDR3 DNA follows: TGCAGTGATAGTTCGGGACGAGGCGATGAGAAGTTCTTC. Protein product: CSDSSGRGDEKFF.

A few counts support this clonotype. The chain carries TRBV27 and TRBJ2-5; weak D call: TRBD1 (6 bases). The length of the CDR3 is 17 residues. The V gene lost 5 bases and the J gene lost 0 bases, with 19 bases spanning the gap. Germline-derived CDR1 and CDR2 are MNHEY and SMNVEV (reference sequence). CDR3 region: CASSQLWDTVNQETQYF. The CDR3 region has the DNA TGTGCCAGCAGTCAACTCTGGGACACCGTTAACCAAGAGACCCAGTACTTC.

This clonotype appeared a few times. This chain links TRBV10-3 with TRBJ2-7; D is undetermined. Trimming removed 2 bases at V and 6 bases at J, with 11 bases between. This CDR3 spans 13 amino acids. CDR1 and CDR2 (germline): ENHRY, SYGVKD. DNA of the CDR3: TGTGCCATCAGTGAGGGCTACCCGAGCGAGCAGTACTTC. Its protein is CAISEGYPSEQYF.

There are a few counts of this clonotype. V and J are TRBV12-3 or TRBV12-4 and TRBJ1-1, with 7 bases identical to TRBD1. This CDR3 comprises 13 residues. V dropped 5 bases and J dropped 6; count of bases not matched to a gene: 6. The CDR3: CASSRQGFSEAFF. Written as DNA, the CDR3 is TGTGCCAGCAGTCGACAGGGATTCTCTGAAGCTTTCTTT.

V and J are TRBV12-3 or TRBV12-4 and TRBJ2-5; TRBD2 matches 7 bases. Germline trimming cut 6 bases from V and 5 bases from J; bases unmatched to any gene: 9. There are 14 residues in the CDR3. The CDR3 DNA reads TGTGCCAGCAGCTCAAGGACTAGAAGGGAGACCCAGTACTTC. Protein: CASSSRTRRETQYF.

This clonotype was found many times. The chain uses TRBV20-1 and TRBJ2-3; 9 bases fit TRBD1. Trimming removed 7 bases from V and 0 bases from J; junction bases left unmatched: 2. Germline loops: CDR1 DFQATT, CDR2 SNEGSKA (reference sequence). The CDR3 totals 13 residues. This CDR3 is CSVGQGSTDTQYF. The DNA for the CDR3 is TGCAGTGTGGGACAGGGTAGCACAGATACGCAGTATTTT.

The chain links TRBV12-3 or TRBV12-4 to TRBJ2-3; 8 bases fit TRBD1. CDR3 size: 15 residues. The ends lost 10 bases at V and 2 bases at J; junction bases unmatched: 11. Written as DNA, the CDR3 is TGTGCCACAGAACCTCCGGGACAGGCCACAGATACGCAGTATTTT. This codes for CATEPPGQATDTQYF.

CDR3 protein: CASSSDSGHQPQHF. CDR3 sequence (DNA): TGTGCCAGCAGCTCAGACAGTGGTCATCAGCCCCAGCATTTT. The V and J genes are TRBV7-8 and TRBJ1-5; the D gene is possibly TRBD1 (5 bases). Germline V gene sequence: CDR1 SGHVS, CDR2 FQNEAQ. CDR3 size: 14 residues. V was clipped by 4 bases and J by 5 bases, with 12 bases between them.

The V gene is TRBV6-2 or TRBV6-3, the J gene TRBJ2-5; no firm D call. V lost 4 bases to trimming and J lost 1 base, with 10 bases between them. The germline CDR1 and CDR2 sequences are MNHEY and SVGEGT. CDR3 length: 14 residues. The CDR3 region has the DNA TGTGCCAGCAGTTGCACGCCAACCCAAGAGACCCAGTACTTC. Amino acid sequence: CASSCTPTQETQYF.

J is TRBJ1-4 and V is TRBV5-1; D unresolved. The V gene's germline CDR1 is SGHRS and CDR2 YFSETQ. The CDR3 runs to 14 residues. The V and J ends lost 3 bases and 1 base respectively, with 7 bases between them. The CDR3 loop is CASSSGLTNEKLFF. CDR3 nucleotides: TGCGCCAGCAGCTCTGGGTTAACTAATGAAAAACTGTTTTTT.

The sample holds a few counts of this clonotype. The CDR3: CASSQDWETSSYEQYF. The CDR3 DNA is TGCGCCAGCAGCCAAGATTGGGAGACTAGCTCCTACGAGCAGTACTTC. The chain couples TRBV4-3 to TRBJ2-7; tentative D call: TRBD2 (6 bases). The CDR3 length is 16 residues. Germline CDR1 is LGHNA and CDR2 is YSLEER. V was cut by 0 bases and J by 0 bases, with 12 bases left in between.